The next 9 T cell receptor beta chains were all read from a single sample in a study of response to subunit inactivated influenza vaccine. TCRdb ran MiXCR on the RT-PCR reads and lists one entry per CDR3 protein. This sample yields about 700,000 distinct CDR3 sequences, of which roughly 15% are seen a single time; roughly 7.6% belongs to the top ten. The source material was PBMCs from blood, sampled 14 to 15 days before vaccination. The receptors originated from a man aged 50 to 60 who received an inactivated influenza vaccine.

There are a few counts of this clonotype. The chain uses TRBV6-5 and TRBJ1-2, with a possible D match to TRBD1 (6 bases). Germline V lookup: CDR1 MNHEY, CDR2 SVGAGI. Trimming removed 4 bases at V and 3 bases at J, with 15 bases between. The CDR3 extends over 15 amino acids. CDR3 in amino acids: CASSLLQGWDYGYTF. In DNA form, the CDR3 reads TGTGCCAGCAGTTTGCTACAGGGCTGGGACTATGGCTACACCTTC.

The chain has TRBV12-3 or TRBV12-4 and TRBJ2-5; 7 bases match TRBD1. There are 14 residues in the CDR3. The J segment lost 4 bases and the V segment lost 6 bases, leaving 8 bases of the junction unmatched. The CDR3 nucleotides are TGTGCCAGCAGAGAGACAGGGCAGGTAGAGACCCAGTACTTC. This encodes CASRETGQVETQYF.

This clonotype was picked up a small number of times. The rearrangement uses TRBV5-1 and TRBJ2-7; maybe TRBD1 (5 bases). V was shortened by 2 bases and J by 3 bases, with 12 bases between the two germline ends. Germline CDR1 reads SGHRS; CDR2 reads YFSETQ. The CDR3 runs to 14 residues. CDR3 DNA sequence: TGCGCCAGCAGCTTCAGTACAGGCTACTACGAGCAGTACTTC. As protein: CASSFSTGYYEQYF.

The table lists this clonotype with a few counts. The chain employs TRBV24-1 and TRBJ2-5, with D perhaps assigned TRBD1 or TRBD2 (6 bases each). The CDR3 contains 14 residues. V lost 3 bases to trimming and J lost 5 bases, with 12 bases between them. From germline, CDR1 is KGHDR and CDR2 SFDVKD. As DNA, the CDR3 is TGTGCCACCAGTGATGACACAGGGAGGGAGACCCAGTACTTC. This translates into CATSDDTGRETQYF.

This clonotype has a handful of counts. The genes are TRBV12-3 or TRBV12-4 and TRBJ2-1, with 9 bases matching TRBD1. The CDR3 is made up of 17 amino acids. V dropped 6 bases and J dropped 1; count of bases not matched to a gene: 10. CDR3 in DNA: TGTGCCAGCAGCCCCAGGACAGGGGAGGCATCCTACAATGAGCAGTTCTTC. It encodes CASSPRTGEASYNEQFF.

In this sample, this clonotype turned up a few times. The chain is built from TRBV19 and TRBJ2-1; no reliable D call. The CDR3 has 13 residues. The germline gives CDR1 LNHDA, CDR2 SQIVND (reference sequence). Trimming shortened V by 3 bases and J by 4 bases, and 7 bases separated the two germline ends. For the CDR3, the DNA is TGTGCCAGTAGTATCAAGGGATACAATGAGCAGTTCTTC. This gives the protein CASSIKGYNEQFF.

There are a few counts of this clonotype. V gene TRBV18 combines with J gene TRBJ2-1, with D hard to call. With 0 bases removed from V and 5 bases from J, the gap between germline ends came to 11 bases. Germline V lookup: CDR1 KGHSH, CDR2 LQKENI. CDR3 length equals 15 residues. CDR3: CASSPPGYGDNEQFF. CDR3 coding DNA: TGTGCCAGCTCACCACCAGGCTATGGAGACAATGAGCAGTTCTTC.

This clonotype was found many times. The V and J genes are TRBV11-2 and TRBJ2-3, with no clear D. V lost 0 bases and J 5 bases, leaving 12 bases between the germline ends. This CDR3 comprises 15 residues. Germline V gives CDR1 SGHAT, CDR2 FQNNGV. Here the CDR3 DNA reads TGTGCCAGCAGCTTAGATCGGGCGCCCGGAGATACGCAGTATTTT. As protein: CASSLDRAPGDTQYF.

This clonotype has ten or more counts. The chain couples TRBV6-5 to TRBJ1-5; D gene uncertain. Germline CDR1 is MNHEY and CDR2 is SVGAGI. This CDR3 is 15 amino acids long. V was shortened by 0 bases and J by 3 bases, with 9 bases between the two germline ends. The CDR3 reads CASSYSFADNQPQHF. CDR3 sequence (DNA): TGTGCCAGCAGTTACTCGTTCGCAGACAATCAGCCCCAGCATTTT.